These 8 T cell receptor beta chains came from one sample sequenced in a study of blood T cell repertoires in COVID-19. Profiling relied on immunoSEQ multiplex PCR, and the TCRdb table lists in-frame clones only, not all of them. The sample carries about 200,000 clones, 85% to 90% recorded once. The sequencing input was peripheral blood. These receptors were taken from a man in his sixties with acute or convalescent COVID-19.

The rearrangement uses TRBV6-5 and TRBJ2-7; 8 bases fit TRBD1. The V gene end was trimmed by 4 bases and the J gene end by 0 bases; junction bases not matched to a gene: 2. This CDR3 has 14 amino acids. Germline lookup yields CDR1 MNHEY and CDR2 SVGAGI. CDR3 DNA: TGTGCCAGCAGTTTCAGGGGGCCCTCCTACGAGCAGTACTTC. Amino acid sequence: CASSFRGPSYEQYF.

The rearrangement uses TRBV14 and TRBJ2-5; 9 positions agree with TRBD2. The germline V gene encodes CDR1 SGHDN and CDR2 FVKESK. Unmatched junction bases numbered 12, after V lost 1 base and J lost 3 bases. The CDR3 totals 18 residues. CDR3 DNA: TGTGCCAGCAGCCAAGTAGTGCGCGGAGCGGGGGGTAAAGAGACCCAGTACTTC. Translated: CASSQVVRGAGGKETQYF.

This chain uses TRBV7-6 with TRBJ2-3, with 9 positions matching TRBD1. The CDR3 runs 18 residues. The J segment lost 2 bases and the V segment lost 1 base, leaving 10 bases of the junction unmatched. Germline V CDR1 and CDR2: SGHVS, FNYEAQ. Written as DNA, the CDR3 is TGTGCCAGCAGCTTAGGCTCCACAGGGGGCTCTCTCACAGATACGCAGTATTTT. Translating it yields CASSLGSTGGSLTDTQYF.

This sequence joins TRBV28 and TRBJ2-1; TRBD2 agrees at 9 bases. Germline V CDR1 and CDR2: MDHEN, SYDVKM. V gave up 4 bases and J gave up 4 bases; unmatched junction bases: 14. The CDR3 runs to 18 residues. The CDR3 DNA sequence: TGTGCCAGCAGTTCCCTACCAATTAGCGGGGGAAATTACAATGAGCAGTTCTTC. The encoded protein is CASSSLPISGGNYNEQFF.

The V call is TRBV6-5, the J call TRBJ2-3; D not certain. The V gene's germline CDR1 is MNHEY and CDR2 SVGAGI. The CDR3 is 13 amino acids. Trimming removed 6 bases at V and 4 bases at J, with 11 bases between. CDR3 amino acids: CASRVETSDTQYF. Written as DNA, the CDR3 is TGTGCCAGCAGGGTCGAGACTTCAGATACGCAGTATTTT.

For the CDR3, the DNA is TGTGCCAGTAGTATAGGCCTAGCGGCGTACAATGAGCAGTTCTTC. Translation gives CASSIGLAAYNEQFF. The V and J genes are TRBV19 and TRBJ2-1; TRBD2 matches at 7 bases. CDR1 LNHDA and CDR2 SQIVND come from the germline V gene (reference sequence). V lost 1 base, J lost 4 bases, and 4 bases stayed unmatched. There are 15 residues in the CDR3.

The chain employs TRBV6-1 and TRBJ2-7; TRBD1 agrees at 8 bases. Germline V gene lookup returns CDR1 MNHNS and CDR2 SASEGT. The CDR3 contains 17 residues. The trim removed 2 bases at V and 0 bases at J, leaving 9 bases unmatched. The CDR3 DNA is TGTGCCAGCAGTGAAAGGCCTTGGACAGGGTACTCCTACGAGCAGTACTTC. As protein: CASSERPWTGYSYEQYF.

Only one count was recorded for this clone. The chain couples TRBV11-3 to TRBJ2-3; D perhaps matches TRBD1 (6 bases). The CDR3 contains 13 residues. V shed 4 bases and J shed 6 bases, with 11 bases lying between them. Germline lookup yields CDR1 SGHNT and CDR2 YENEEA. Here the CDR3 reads CASSSSQGDTQYF. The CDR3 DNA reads TGTGCCAGCAGCTCTAGCCAGGGGGATACGCAGTATTTT.